The 2 T cell receptor beta chains in this list originate from one sample, sequenced in a study of metastatic and nonmetastatic thyroid tumors. Thyroid surgery was preceded by no treatment in any patient. TCRdb re-clonotyped the PCR reads through MiXCR. Of 20,000 to 25,000 clones detected, approximately 14% appear once; the ten largest clones hold about a fifth. Material: blood. These receptor sequences come from a female donor with papillary thyroid cancer or a benign thyroid nodule (not recorded which). Some clones in this sample may be carry-over from other donors' samples.

This clone was seen repeatedly, ten times or more. The chain combines TRBV7-6 with TRBJ1-1; D is uncertain. In germline, CDR1 is SGHVS, CDR2 FNYEAQ. V was pared by 1 base and J by 1 base, with 7 bases between. The CDR3 has 14 residues. This CDR3 reads CASSLDGWNTEAFF. The CDR3 coding sequence is TGTGCCAGCAGCTTAGACGGGTGGAACACTGAAGCTTTCTTT. Drawing the rest from reference TRBV7-6 and TRBJ1-1, the complete variable domain is GAGVSQSPRYKVTKRGQDVALRCDPISGHVSLYWYRQALGQGPEFLTYFNYEAQQDKSGLPNDRFSAERPEGSISTLTIQRTEQRDSAMYRCASSLDGWNTEAFFGQGTRLTVV.

Many counts were recorded for this clone. The chain uses TRBV7-2 and TRBJ1-1; D uncertain. Germline CDR1 and CDR2: SGHTA and FQGNSA. This CDR3 contains 15 residues. With 4 bases removed from V and 2 bases from J, the gap between germline ends came to 14 bases. CDR3 nucleotide sequence: TGTGCCAGCAGCTCCCAGCCCCGGGTAAACACTGAAGCTTTCTTT. Translating gives CASSSQPRVNTEAFF. Variable domain in full (rest from reference TRBV7-2 and TRBJ1-1): GAGVSQSPSNKVTEKGKDVELRCDPISGHTALYWYRQSLGQGLEFLIYFQGNSAPDKSGLPSDRFSAERTGGSVSTLTIQRTQQEDSAVYLCASSSQPRVNTEAFFGQGTRLTVV.